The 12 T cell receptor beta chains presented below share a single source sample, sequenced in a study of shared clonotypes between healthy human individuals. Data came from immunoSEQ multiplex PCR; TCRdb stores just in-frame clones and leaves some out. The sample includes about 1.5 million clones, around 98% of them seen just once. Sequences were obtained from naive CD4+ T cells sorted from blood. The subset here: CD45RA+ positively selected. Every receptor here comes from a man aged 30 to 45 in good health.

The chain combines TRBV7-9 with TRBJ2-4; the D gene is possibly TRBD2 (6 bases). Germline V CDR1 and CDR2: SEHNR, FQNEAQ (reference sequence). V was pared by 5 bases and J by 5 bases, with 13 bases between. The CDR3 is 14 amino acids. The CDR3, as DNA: TGTGCCAGCAGCCCGGGGGTTTATGAAAACATTCAGTACTTC. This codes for CASSPGVYENIQYF.

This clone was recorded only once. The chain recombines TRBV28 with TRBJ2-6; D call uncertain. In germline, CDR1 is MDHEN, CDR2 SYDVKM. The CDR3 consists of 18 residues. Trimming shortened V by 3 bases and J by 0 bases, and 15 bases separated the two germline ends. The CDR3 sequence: CASSFGRWNLSGANVLTF. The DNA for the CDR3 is TGTGCCAGCAGTTTCGGCCGGTGGAACCTCTCTGGGGCCAACGTCCTGACTTTC.

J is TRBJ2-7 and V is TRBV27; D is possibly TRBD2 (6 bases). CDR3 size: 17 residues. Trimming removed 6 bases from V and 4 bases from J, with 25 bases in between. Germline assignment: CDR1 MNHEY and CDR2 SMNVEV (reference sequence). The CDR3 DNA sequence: TGTGCCAGCAGAAGGGAGGCGGGACTTCTGAAACCTTACGAGCAGTACTTC. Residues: CASRREAGLLKPYEQYF.

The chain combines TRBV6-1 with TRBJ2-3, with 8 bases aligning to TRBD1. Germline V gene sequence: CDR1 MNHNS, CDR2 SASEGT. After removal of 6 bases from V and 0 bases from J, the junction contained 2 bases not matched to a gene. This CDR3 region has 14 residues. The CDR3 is CASSRTGSTDTQYF. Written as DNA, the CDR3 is TGTGCCAGCAGCCGGACAGGGAGCACAGATACGCAGTATTTT.

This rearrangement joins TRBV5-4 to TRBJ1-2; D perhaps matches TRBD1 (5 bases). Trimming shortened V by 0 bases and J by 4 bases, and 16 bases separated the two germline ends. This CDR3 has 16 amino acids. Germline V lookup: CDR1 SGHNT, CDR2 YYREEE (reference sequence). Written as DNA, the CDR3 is TGTGCCAGCAGCTTGGTTGCAACAGGCCTTTTCTATGGCTACACCTTC. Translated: CASSLVATGLFYGYTF.

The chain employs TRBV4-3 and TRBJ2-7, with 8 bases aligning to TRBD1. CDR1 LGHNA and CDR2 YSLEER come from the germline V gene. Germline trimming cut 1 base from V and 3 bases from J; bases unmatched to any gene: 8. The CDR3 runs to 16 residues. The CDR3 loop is CASSQGTAGGFYEQYF. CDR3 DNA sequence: TGCGCCAGCAGCCAAGGTACGGCAGGGGGCTTCTACGAGCAGTACTTC.

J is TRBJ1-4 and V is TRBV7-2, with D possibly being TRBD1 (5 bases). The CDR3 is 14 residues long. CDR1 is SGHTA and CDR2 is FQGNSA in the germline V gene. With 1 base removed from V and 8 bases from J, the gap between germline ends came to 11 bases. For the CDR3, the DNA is TGTGCCAGCAGCTTAGTTGGGGGTGGAGAAAAACTGTTTTTT. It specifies CASSLVGGGEKLFF.

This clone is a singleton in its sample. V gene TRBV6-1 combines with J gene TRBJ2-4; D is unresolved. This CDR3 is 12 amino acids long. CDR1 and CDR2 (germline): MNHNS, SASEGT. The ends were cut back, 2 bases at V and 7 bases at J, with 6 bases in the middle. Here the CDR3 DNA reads TGTGCCAGCAGTGAATCGCGCAACATTCAGTACTTC. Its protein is CASSESRNIQYF.

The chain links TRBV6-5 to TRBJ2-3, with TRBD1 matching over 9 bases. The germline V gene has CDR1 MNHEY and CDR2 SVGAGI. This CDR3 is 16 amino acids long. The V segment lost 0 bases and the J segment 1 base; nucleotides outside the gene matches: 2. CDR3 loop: CASSYSRDRGTDTQYF. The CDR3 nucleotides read TGTGCCAGCAGTTACTCGAGGGACAGGGGCACAGATACGCAGTATTTT.

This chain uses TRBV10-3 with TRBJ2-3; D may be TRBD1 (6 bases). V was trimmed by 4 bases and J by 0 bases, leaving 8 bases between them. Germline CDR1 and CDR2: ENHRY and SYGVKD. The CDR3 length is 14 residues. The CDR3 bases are TGTGCCATCAGTGCCGGACAGAGCACAGATACGCAGTATTTT. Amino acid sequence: CAISAGQSTDTQYF.

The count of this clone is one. CDR3 coding DNA: TGCGCCAGCAGCTTGGGGCTTCGGGGCCGCCTGTACTTC. Translating gives CASSLGLRGRLYF. The V and J genes are TRBV5-1 and TRBJ2-7, with D perhaps TRBD1 or TRBD2 (5 bases each). The CDR3 is 13 residues long. The V end lost 0 bases, the J end lost 12 bases, and 16 bases lay between the germline ends. Germline values: CDR1 SGHRS, CDR2 YFSETQ.

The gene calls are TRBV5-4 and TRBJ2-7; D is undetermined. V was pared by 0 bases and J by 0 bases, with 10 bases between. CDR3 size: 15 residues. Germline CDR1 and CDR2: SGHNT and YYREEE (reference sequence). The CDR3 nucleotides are TGTGCCAGCAGCTTGGATACGGCGAGCTCCTACGAGCAGTACTTC. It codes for CASSLDTASSYEQYF.